These T cell receptor beta chains were read from a single sample in a study of T cells after somatic rescue of genetic block. The repertoire was sequenced with immunoSEQ multiplex PCR; TCRdb's copy has only in-frame clones and lacks some. The sample holds tens of thousands of clones, about nine tenths seen once. The sequenced sample consisted of peripheral blood mononuclear cells (PBMCs). These receptors were obtained from a man aged 40-55 years. The CDR3 runs from the conserved cysteine through the conserved F or W. The order of the fields is V gene, J gene, CDR3 protein.

V: TRBV6-5; J: TRBJ2-5; CDR3: CASSYSVSGGETQYF
V: TRBV5-1; J: TRBJ2-1; CDR3: CASSLADHNEQFF
V: TRBV19; J: TRBJ2-2; CDR3: CASSIRVLRPGLALNTGELFF
V: TRBV10-2; J: TRBJ2-5; CDR3: CASADYPQETQYF
V: TRBV29-1; J: TRBJ2-7; CDR3: CSVVGPQAGISYEQYF
V: TRBV19; J: TRBJ2-3; CDR3: CASSLGLAGVLGADTQYF
V: TRBV7-6; J: TRBJ2-2; CDR3: CASSTRQGAGAGELFF
V: TRBV5-1; J: TRBJ1-6; CDR3: CASSFLDRNNSPLHF
V: TRBV5-6; J: TRBJ1-2; CDR3: CASSLDRTYGYTF
V: TRBV7-6; J: TRBJ1-1; CDR3: CASSSGPGALTEAFF
V: TRBV7-8; J: TRBJ2-5; CDR3: CASSLARTGYQETQYF
V: TRBV4-1; J: TRBJ2-7; CDR3: CASSQGLGYEQYF
V: TRBV9; J: TRBJ1-4; CDR3: CASSDGEKLFF
V: TRBV28; J: TRBJ2-7; CDR3: CASTPGQLYEQYF